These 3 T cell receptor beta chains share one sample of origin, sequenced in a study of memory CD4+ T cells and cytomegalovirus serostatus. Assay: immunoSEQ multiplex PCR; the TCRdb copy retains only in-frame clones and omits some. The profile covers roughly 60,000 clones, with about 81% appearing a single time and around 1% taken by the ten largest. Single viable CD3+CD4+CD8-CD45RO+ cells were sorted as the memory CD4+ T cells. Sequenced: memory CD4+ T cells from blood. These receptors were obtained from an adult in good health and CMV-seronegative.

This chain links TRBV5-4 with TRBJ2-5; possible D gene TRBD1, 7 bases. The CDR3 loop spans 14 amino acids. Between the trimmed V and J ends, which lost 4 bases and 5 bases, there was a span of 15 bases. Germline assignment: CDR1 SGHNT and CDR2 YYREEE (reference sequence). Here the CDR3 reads CASSPGGTDETQYF. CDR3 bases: TGTGCCAGCAGCCCAGGAGGGACAGATGAGACCCAGTACTTC.

The chain's CDR3 is CASSWGPDNEQFF. The CDR3 nucleotides are TGTGCCAGCAGCTGGGGTCCGGACAATGAGCAGTTCTTC. This chain uses TRBV5-6 with TRBJ2-1; no clear D gene. Germline-derived CDR1 and CDR2 are SGHDT and YYEEEE. The CDR3 loop spans 13 amino acids. V lost 3 bases to trimming and J lost 5 bases, with 9 bases between them.

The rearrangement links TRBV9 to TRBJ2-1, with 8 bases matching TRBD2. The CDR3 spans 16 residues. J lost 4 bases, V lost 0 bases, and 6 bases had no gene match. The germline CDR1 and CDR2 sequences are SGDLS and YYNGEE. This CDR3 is CASSVGASGLYNEQFF. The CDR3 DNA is TGTGCCAGCAGCGTAGGGGCTAGCGGGCTTTACAATGAGCAGTTCTTC.